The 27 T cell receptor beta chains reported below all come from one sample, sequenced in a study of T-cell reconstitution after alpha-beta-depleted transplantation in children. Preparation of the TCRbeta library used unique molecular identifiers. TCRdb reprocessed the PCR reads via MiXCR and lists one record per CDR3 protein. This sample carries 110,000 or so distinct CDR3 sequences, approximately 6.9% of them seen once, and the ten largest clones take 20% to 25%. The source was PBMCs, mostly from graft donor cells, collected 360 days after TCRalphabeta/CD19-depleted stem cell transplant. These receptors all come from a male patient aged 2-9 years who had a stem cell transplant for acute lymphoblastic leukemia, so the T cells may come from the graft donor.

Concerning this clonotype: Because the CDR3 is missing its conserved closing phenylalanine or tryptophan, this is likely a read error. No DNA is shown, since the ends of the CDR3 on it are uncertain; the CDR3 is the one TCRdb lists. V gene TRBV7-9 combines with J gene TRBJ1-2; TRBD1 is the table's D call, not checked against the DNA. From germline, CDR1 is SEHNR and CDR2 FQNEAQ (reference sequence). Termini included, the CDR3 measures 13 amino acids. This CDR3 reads CASSLEQGARSRL.

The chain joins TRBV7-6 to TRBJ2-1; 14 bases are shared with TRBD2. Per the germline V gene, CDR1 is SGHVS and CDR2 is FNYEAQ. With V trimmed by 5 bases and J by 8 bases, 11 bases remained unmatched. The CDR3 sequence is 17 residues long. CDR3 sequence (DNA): TGTGCCAGCAGCCCCGAAAGACTAGCGGGAGGGCCCTATGAGCAGTTCTTC. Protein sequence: CASSPERLAGGPYEQFF.

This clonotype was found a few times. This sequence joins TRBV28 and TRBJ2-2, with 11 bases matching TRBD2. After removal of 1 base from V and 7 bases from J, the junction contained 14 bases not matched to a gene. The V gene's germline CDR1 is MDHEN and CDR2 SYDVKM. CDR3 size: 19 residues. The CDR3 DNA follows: TGTGCCAGCAGTTTATCACCCCCCTCACTAGCGGGAGTGGGCGGGGAGCTGTTTTTT. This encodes CASSLSPPSLAGVGGELFF.

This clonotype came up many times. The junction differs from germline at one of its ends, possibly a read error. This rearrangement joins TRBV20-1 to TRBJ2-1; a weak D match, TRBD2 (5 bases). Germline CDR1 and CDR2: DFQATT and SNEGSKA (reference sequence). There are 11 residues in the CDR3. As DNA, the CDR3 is TGCAGTGCTAGTCTTCTAGCCCTGAAGATCTTC. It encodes CSASLLALKIF.

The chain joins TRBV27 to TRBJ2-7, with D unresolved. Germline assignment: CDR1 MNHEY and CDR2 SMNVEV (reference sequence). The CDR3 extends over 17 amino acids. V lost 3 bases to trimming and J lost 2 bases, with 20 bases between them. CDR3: CASSFSPRSYATYEQYF. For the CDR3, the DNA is TGTGCCAGCAGTTTCTCCCCCCGTTCATATGCGACCTACGAGCAGTACTTC.

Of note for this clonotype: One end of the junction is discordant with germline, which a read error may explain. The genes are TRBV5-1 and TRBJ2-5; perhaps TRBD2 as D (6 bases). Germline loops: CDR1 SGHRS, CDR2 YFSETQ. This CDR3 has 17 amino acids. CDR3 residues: CASSFQGPSGDQETQYF. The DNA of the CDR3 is TGCGCCAGCAGCTTCCAGGGACCTTCGGGGGACCAAGAGACCCAATACTTC.

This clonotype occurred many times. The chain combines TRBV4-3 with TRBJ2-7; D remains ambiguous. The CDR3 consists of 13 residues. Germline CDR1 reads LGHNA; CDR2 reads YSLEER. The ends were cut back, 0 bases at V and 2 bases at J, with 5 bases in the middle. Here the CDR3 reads CASSQDSAYEQYF. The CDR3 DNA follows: TGCGCCAGCAGCCAAGACTCAGCCTACGAGCAGTACTTC.

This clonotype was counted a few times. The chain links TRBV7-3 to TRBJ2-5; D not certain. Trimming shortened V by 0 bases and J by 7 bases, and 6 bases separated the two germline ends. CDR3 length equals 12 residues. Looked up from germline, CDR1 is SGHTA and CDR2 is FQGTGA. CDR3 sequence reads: CASSLTPGTQYF. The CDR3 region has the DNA TGTGCCAGCAGCTTAACACCGGGGACCCAGTACTTC.

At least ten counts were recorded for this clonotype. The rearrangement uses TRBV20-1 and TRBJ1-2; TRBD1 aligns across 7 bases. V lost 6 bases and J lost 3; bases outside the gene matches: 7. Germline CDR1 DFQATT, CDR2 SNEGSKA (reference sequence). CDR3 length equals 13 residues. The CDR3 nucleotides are TGCAGTGCCCACTCCGGGACAGACTATGGCTACACCTTC. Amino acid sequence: CSAHSGTDYGYTF.

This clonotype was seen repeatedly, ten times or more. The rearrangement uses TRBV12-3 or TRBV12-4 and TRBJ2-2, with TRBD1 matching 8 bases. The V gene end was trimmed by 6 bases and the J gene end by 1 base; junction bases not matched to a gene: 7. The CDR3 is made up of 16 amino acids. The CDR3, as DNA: TGTGCCAGCAGCCCAGGGGGCGCAGGGAACACCGGGGAGCTGTTTTTT. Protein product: CASSPGGAGNTGELFF.

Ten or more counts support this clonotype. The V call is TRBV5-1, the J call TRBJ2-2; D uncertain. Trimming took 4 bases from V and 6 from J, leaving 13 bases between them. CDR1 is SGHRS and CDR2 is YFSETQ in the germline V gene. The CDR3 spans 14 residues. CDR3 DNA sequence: TGCGCCAGCAGCAGCCGAGATGGGTCCGGGGAGCTGTTTTTT. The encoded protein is CASSSRDGSGELFF.

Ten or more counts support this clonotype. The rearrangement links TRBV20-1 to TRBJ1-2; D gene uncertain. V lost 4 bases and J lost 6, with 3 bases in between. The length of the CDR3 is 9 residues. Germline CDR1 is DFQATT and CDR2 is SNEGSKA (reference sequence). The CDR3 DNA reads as TGCAGTGCTAAAAATGGCTACACCTTC. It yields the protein CSAKNGYTF.

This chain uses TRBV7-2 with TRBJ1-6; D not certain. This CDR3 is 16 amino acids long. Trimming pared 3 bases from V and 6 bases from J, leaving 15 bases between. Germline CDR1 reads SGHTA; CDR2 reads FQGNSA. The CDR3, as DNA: TGTGCCAGCAGCTTTATAGGCCGGGCCCCTAATTCACCCCTCCACTTT. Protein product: CASSFIGRAPNSPLHF.

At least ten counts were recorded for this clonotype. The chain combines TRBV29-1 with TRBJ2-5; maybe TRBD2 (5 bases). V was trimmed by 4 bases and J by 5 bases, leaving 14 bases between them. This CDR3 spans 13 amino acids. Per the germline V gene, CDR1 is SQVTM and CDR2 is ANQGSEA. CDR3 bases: TGCAGCGTTGCCGGACTGTCGGTCGAGACCCAGTACTTC. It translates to CSVAGLSVETQYF. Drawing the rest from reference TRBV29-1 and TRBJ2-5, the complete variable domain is SAVISQKPSRDICQRGTSLTIQCQVDSQVTMMFWYRQQPGQSLTLIATANQGSEATYESGFVIDKFPISRPNLTFSTLTVSNMSPEDSSIYLCSVAGLSVETQYFGPGTRLLVL.

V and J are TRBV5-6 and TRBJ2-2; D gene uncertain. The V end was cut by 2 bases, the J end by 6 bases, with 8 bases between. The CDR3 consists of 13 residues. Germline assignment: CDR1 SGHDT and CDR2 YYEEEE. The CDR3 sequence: CASSFQIAGELFF. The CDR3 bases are TGTGCCAGCAGCTTCCAGATAGCCGGGGAGCTGTTTTTT.

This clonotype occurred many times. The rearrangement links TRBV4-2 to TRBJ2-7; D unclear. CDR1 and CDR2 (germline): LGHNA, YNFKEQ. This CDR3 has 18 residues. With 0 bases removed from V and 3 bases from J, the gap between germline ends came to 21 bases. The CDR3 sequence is CASSQDSSGASPSYEQYF. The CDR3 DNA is TGTGCCAGCAGCCAAGATTCGAGTGGTGCAAGCCCCAGCTACGAGCAGTACTTC.

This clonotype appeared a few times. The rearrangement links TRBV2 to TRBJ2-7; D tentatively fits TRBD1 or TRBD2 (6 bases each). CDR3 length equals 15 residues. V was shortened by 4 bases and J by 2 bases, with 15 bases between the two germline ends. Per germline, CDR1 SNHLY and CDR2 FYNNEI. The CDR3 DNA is TGTGCCAGCAGTGGGAGGGACAACAACCCCTACGAGCAGTACTTC. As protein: CASSGRDNNPYEQYF.

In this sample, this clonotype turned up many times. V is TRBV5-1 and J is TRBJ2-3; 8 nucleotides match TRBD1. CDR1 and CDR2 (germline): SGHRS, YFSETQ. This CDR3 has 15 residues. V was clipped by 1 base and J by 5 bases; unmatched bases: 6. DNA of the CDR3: TGCGCCAGCAGCTTGTGGACAGGGCCCATAGATACGCAGTATTTT. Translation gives CASSLWTGPIDTQYF.

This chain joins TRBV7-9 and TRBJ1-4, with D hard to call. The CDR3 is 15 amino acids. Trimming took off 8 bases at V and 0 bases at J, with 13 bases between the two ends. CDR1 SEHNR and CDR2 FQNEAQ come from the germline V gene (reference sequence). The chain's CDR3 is CASARGSATNEKLFF. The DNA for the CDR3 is TGTGCCAGCGCCCGGGGAAGTGCAACTAATGAAAAACTGTTTTTT.

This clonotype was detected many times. CDR3 in amino acids: CASGMTSGSTDTQYF. Here the CDR3 DNA reads TGTGCCAGTGGAATGACTAGCGGGAGCACAGATACGCAGTATTTT. The genes are TRBV9 and TRBJ2-3; 10 bases agree with TRBD2. The germline gives CDR1 SGDLS, CDR2 YYNGEE. V dropped 8 bases and J dropped 0; count of bases not matched to a gene: 6. This CDR3 contains 15 residues. The entire variable domain, with the rest obtained from reference TRBV9 and TRBJ2-3, is as follows: DSGVTQTPKHLITATGQRVTLRCSPRSGDLSVYWYQQSLDQGLQFLIQYYNGEERAKGNILERFSAQQFPDLHSELNLSSLELGDSALYFCASGMTSGSTDTQYFGPGTRLTVL.

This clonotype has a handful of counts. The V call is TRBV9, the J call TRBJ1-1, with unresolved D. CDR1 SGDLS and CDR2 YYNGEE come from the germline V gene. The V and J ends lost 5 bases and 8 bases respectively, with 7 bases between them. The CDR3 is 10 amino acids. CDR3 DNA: TGTGCCAGCAGAAGGAGAGAAGCTTTCTTT. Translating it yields CASRRREAFF.

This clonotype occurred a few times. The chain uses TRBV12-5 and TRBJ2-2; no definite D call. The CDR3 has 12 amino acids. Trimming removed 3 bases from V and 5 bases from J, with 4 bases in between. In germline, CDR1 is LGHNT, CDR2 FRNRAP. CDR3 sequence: CASGFGTGELFF. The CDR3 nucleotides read TGTGCTAGTGGTTTTGGAACCGGGGAGCTGTTTTTT.

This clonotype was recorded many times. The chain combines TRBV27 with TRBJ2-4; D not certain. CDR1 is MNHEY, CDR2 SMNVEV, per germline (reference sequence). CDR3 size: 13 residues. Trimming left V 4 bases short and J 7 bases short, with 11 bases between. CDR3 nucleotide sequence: TGTGCCAGCAGTTCCCCGGGTAGGAACATTCAGTACTTC. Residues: CASSSPGRNIQYF.

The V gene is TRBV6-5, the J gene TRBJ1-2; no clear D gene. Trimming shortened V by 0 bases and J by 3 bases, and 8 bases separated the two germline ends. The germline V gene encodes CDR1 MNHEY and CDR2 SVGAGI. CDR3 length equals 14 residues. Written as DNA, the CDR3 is TGTGCCAGCAGTTACTCGAGTGGCCACTATGGCTACACCTTC. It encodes CASSYSSGHYGYTF.

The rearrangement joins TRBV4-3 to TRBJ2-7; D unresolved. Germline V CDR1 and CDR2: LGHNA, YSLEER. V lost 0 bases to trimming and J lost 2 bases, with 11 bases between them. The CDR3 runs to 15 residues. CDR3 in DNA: TGCGCCAGCAGCCAAGACCGTAGCAGAGCCTACGAGCAGTACTTC. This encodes CASSQDRSRAYEQYF.

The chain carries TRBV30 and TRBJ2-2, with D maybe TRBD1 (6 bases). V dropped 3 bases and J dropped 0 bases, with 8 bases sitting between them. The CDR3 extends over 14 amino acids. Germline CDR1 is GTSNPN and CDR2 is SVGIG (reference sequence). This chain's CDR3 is CAWRGTTNTGELFF. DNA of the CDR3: TGTGCCTGGAGGGGGACAACGAACACCGGGGAGCTGTTTTTT.

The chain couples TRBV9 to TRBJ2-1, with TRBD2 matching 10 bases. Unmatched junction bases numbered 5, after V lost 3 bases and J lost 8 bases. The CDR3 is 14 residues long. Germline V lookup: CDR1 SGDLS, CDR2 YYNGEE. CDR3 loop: CASSARLAGDEQFF. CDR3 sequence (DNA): TGTGCCAGCAGCGCCCGTCTAGCGGGAGATGAGCAGTTCTTC.